A single TCR beta chain is shown here with its context. The sample comes from a study of blood T cell repertoires in COVID-19. V dropped 1 base and J dropped 4 bases, with 9 bases sitting between them. Germline CDR1 is LGHDT and CDR2 is YNNKEL (reference sequence). This CDR3 has 14 amino acids. Repertoires were generated with immunoSEQ multiplex PCR, while TCRdb's copy carries only in-frame clones and drops some. This table has 100,000 to 120,000 clones, approximately 88% appearing once. The rearrangement uses TRBV3-1 (or the pseudogene TRBV3-2) and TRBJ2-3, with D tentatively TRBD1 (5 bases). This receptor was identified in a human donor in a cohort sampled during active COVID-19. The sample comprised peripheral blood. Written as DNA, the CDR3 is TGTGCCAGCAGCCAAGGGACATCCTCAGATACGCAGTATTTT. Translated, it gives CASSQGTSSDTQYF.